The 9 T cell receptor beta chains presented below share a single source sample, sequenced in a study of cytomegalovirus exposure and HLA in healthy donors. The data were produced by immunoSEQ multiplex PCR, yet TCRdb's version contains in-frame clones alone and is incomplete. The sample holds 150,000 to 250,000 clones, roughly 88% seen once. The sample comprised PBMCs. The receptors originated from a young woman in good health and CMV-seropositive.

The chain combines TRBV10-1 with TRBJ2-7; maybe TRBD2 (5 bases). The CDR3 is 15 amino acids. Germline V lookup: CDR1 WNHNN, CDR2 SYGVQD (reference sequence). V was pared by 6 bases and J by 7 bases, with 22 bases between. CDR3 loop: CASSLALGSSWEQYF. The CDR3 coding sequence is TGCGCCAGCAGCCTCGCATTGGGGAGTTCGTGGGAGCAGTACTTC.

The gene calls are TRBV7-6 and TRBJ2-7, with D possibly TRBD1 on 5 matching bases. Trimming removed 2 bases from V and 6 bases from J, with 17 bases in between. Germline V gene lookup returns CDR1 SGHVS and CDR2 FNYEAQ. The CDR3 has 15 residues. The DNA of the CDR3 is TGTGCCAGCAGCTTAAGTCGCCCAGGGTCGGGCGAGCAGTACTTC. Its translation is CASSLSRPGSGEQYF.

This rearrangement joins TRBV2 to TRBJ1-1, with D possibly matching TRBD1 (5 bases). From germline, CDR1 is SNHLY and CDR2 FYNNEI. This CDR3 contains 14 residues. V was trimmed by 6 bases and J by 3 bases, leaving 14 bases between them. CDR3 sequence: CASSRDKGYTEAFF. Written as DNA, the CDR3 is TGTGCCAGCAGCCGAGACAAGGGGTACACTGAAGCTTTCTTT.

The V gene is TRBV5-1, the J gene TRBJ2-2; TRBD2 matches at 7 bases. Trimming at V came to 8 bases and at J to 2 bases, leaving 6 bases not matched to a gene. Germline CDR1 reads SGHRS; CDR2 reads YFSETQ. This CDR3 is built from 14 residues. This CDR3 reads CASGTTVNTGELFF. The CDR3 DNA sequence: TGCGCCAGTGGGACTACTGTAAACACCGGGGAGCTGTTTTTT.

The rearrangement uses TRBV19 and TRBJ1-1; D is unresolved. In germline, CDR1 is LNHDA, CDR2 SQIVND (reference sequence). V was pared by 3 bases and J by 1 base, with 9 bases between. The CDR3 totals 14 residues. CDR3 region: CASSMRQPNTEAFF. DNA for the CDR3: TGTGCCAGTAGTATGAGGCAGCCGAACACTGAAGCTTTCTTT.

The genes are TRBV19 and TRBJ2-2; D is uncertain. The V gene lost 6 bases and the J gene lost 3 bases, with 8 bases spanning the gap. From germline, CDR1 is LNHDA and CDR2 SQIVND (reference sequence). The length of the CDR3 is 13 residues. Here the CDR3 DNA reads TGTGCCAGTAGCCTAATGGACACCGGGGAGCTGTTTTTT. Protein: CASSLMDTGELFF.

The V call is TRBV14, the J call TRBJ2-2; 10 nucleotides align to TRBD2. V was clipped by 2 bases and J by 5 bases; unmatched bases: 5. The CDR3 runs to 16 residues. Germline V gene lookup returns CDR1 SGHDN and CDR2 FVKESK. The CDR3 sequence is CASSQLAGGRTGELFF. CDR3 DNA sequence: TGTGCCAGCAGCCAATTAGCGGGAGGTCGGACCGGGGAGCTGTTTTTT.

The chain joins TRBV5-1 to TRBJ2-5, with no clear D. The V end was cut by 4 bases, the J end by 1 base, with 8 bases between. The CDR3 consists of 13 residues. Per germline, CDR1 SGHRS and CDR2 YFSETQ. The DNA of the CDR3 is TGCGCCAGCAGCCCCTGGGCCCAAGAGACCCAGTACTTC. Its protein is CASSPWAQETQYF.

The chain employs TRBV5-1 and TRBJ2-7, with TRBD2 as a possible D gene (5 bases). This CDR3 region has 13 residues. Germline CDR1 SGHRS, CDR2 YFSETQ. V was cut by 0 bases and J by 6 bases, with 10 bases left in between. The CDR3, as DNA: TGCGCCAGCAGCTTGGGACAAACTAGCGAGCAGTACTTC. The encoded protein is CASSLGQTSEQYF.